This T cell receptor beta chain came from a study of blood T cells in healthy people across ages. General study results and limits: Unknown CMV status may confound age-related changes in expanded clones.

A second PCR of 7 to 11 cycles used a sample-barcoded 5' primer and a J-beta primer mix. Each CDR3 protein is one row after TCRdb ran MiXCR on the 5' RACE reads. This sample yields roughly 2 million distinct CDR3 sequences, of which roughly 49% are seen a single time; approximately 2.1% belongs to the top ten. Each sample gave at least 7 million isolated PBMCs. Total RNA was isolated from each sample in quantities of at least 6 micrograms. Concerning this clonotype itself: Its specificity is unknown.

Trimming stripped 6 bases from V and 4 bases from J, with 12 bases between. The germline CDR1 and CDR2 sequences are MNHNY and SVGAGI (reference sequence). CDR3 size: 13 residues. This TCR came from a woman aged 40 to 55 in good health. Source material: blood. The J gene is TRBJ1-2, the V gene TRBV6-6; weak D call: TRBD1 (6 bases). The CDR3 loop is CASRQGMAYGYTF. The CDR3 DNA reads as TGTGCCAGCAGGCAGGGGATGGCCTATGGCTACACCTTC.